What follows are 10 T cell receptor beta chains derived from one specimen sequenced in a study of OX40 agonist ivuxolimab in advanced cancers. Assay used: immunoSEQ multiplex PCR; TCRdb lists only in-frame clones, some missing. The profile shows about 87,000 clones, roughly 85% of them singletons. This material consisted of CD4+ or CD8+ T cells sorted from blood, taken in a trial of the OX40 agonist ivuxolimab. The receptors originated from an adult with an advanced solid tumor such as melanoma, head and neck, liver or kidney cancer.

This chain connects TRBV21-1 to TRBJ2-5; the table names TRBD2, a call not compared with the DNA. TRBV21-1 is tagged as a pseudogene. This CDR3 contains 14 residues. The CDR3 loop is CASSKLGRDETQYF. The CDR3 DNA is TGTGCCAGCAGCAAATTGGGGAGGGATGAGACCCAGTACTTC.

V gene TRBV6-5 combines with J gene TRBJ2-7; 8 bases map to TRBD2. The CDR3 has 15 amino acids. With V trimmed by 6 bases and J by 3 bases, 10 bases remained unmatched. From germline, CDR1 is MNHEY and CDR2 SVGAGI. The CDR3 DNA reads as TGTGCCAGCAGCCCGACCGGGGGGGGGAACTACGAGCAGTACTTC. This gives the protein CASSPTGGGNYEQYF.

The chain links TRBV5-8 to TRBJ1-4; D not certain. V gave up 0 bases and J gave up 0 bases, with 12 bases separating them. Per germline, CDR1 SGHTS and CDR2 YDEGEE. This CDR3 is 17 amino acids long. For the CDR3, the DNA is TGTGCCAGCAGCTTGGCATATCAGAGTGCAACTAATGAAAAACTGTTTTTT. Translating gives CASSLAYQSATNEKLFF.

This clone has just one count. This rearrangement joins TRBV2 to TRBJ1-4, with D unclear. CDR3 length: 13 amino acids. Trimming pared 6 bases from V and 7 bases from J, leaving 12 bases between. Per germline, CDR1 SNHLY and CDR2 FYNNEI. Here the CDR3 DNA reads TGTGCCAGCAGAGATAGGGCTGGTGAAAAACTGTTTTTT. Its translation: CASRDRAGEKLFF.

The CDR3 loop reads CASSYGGQPYEQYF. The CDR3 DNA reads as TGTGCCAGCAGTTACGGTGGACAGCCCTACGAGCAGTACTTC. The chain uses TRBV6-5 and TRBJ2-7, with a possible D match to TRBD1 (6 bases). Germline V CDR1 and CDR2: MNHEY, SVGAGI. The CDR3 contains 14 residues. Trimming left V 2 bases short and J 2 bases short, with 10 bases between.

The V call is TRBV4-1, the J call TRBJ2-1; 8 positions match TRBD2. The CDR3 extends over 13 amino acids. V gave up 4 bases and J gave up 9 bases; unmatched junction bases: 5. Looked up from germline, CDR1 is MGHRA and CDR2 is YSYEKL. The CDR3 DNA reads as TGCGCCAGCAGCCCTTTCGGGGGGGCTGAGCAGTTCTTC. Protein: CASSPFGGAEQFF.

V and J are TRBV12-2 and TRBJ1-1; TRBD1, as called in the table, went unchecked against the DNA. TRBV12-2 is annotated as a pseudogene. The length of the CDR3 is 17 residues. CDR3 sequence: CASRPPRAGQGITEAFF. CDR3 nucleotides: TGTGCAAGTCGCCCGCCTCGAGCCGGACAGGGTATCACTGAAGCTTTCTTT.

The gene calls are TRBV5-1 and TRBJ2-7; 9 bases align to TRBD1. The V and J ends lost 2 bases and 2 bases, in that order; junction bases with no gene match: 5. This CDR3 has 15 residues. CDR1 is SGHRS, CDR2 YFSETQ, per germline. This chain's CDR3 is CASSLGTGLTYEQYF. In nucleotides, the CDR3 is TGCGCCAGCAGCTTAGGGACAGGGTTAACCTACGAGCAGTACTTC.

The chain combines TRBV7-6 with TRBJ2-1; 12 positions match TRBD2. CDR3 length equals 17 residues. V gave up 5 bases and J gave up 4 bases; unmatched junction bases: 9. Germline CDR1 reads SGHVS; CDR2 reads FNYEAQ. The CDR3: CASSPGLAGGGYNEQFF. Written as DNA, the CDR3 is TGTGCCAGCAGCCCCGGGCTAGCGGGGGGGGGTTACAATGAGCAGTTCTTC.

The V call is TRBV5-1, the J call TRBJ2-1; no definite D call. Germline lookup yields CDR1 SGHRS and CDR2 YFSETQ. This CDR3 has 13 residues. V gave up 0 bases and J gave up 7 bases, with 8 bases separating them. The CDR3, as DNA: TGCGCCAGCAGCTTGGAGGGTGAGAATGAGCAGTTCTTC. It specifies CASSLEGENEQFF.